The 14 T cell receptor beta chains presented below share a single source sample, sequenced in a study of T cell responses to AZD1222 COVID-19 vaccine (dated by TCRdb to the early 2020s). Library method: the immunoSEQ multiplex PCR assay. TCRdb retrieved this table from immuneACCESS and kept in-frame rearrangements only. Not all clones are present; in checked studies, unresolved V genes account for under half, and no reason is known for the remainder. The sample yields roughly 30,000 clones; 75% to 85% were counted once. The top ten clonotypes cover more than 4% of the sample. The time point label of this sample denotes: about 28 days (+/-7) after the second vaccine dose. This material consisted of peripheral blood, taken 28 days after the second AZD1222 dose. The receptors come from an adult who received the AZD1222 COVID-19 vaccine.

The genes are TRBV5-1 and TRBJ2-5; 8 positions match TRBD2. With V trimmed by 3 bases and J by 4 bases, 5 bases remained unmatched. This CDR3 spans 14 amino acids. Germline V CDR1 and CDR2: SGHRS, YFSETQ. CDR3 sequence: CASSYRGGGETQYF. The CDR3 DNA follows: TGCGCCAGCAGCTATCGGGGGGGTGGAGAGACCCAGTACTTC.

The gene calls are TRBV6-5 and TRBJ1-4; no firm D call. CDR3 length: 15 amino acids. From germline, CDR1 is MNHEY and CDR2 SVGAGI. V lost 2 bases, J lost 0 bases, and 7 bases lay in between. The chain's CDR3 is CASSYGIATNEKLFF. The CDR3 nucleotides are TGTGCCAGCAGTTACGGAATTGCAACTAATGAAAAACTGTTTTTT.

The DNA of the CDR3 is TGTGCCAGCAGTGAAGCCCGCACCCCAAACAGGGACGGCAATCAGCCCCAGCATTTT. The encoded protein is CASSEARTPNRDGNQPQHF. The chain links TRBV6-1 to TRBJ1-5; the D gene is possibly TRBD1 (6 bases). Trimming stripped 0 bases from V and 2 bases from J, with 20 bases between. In germline, CDR1 is MNHNS, CDR2 SASEGT. This CDR3 region has 19 residues.

This clone was found once. The chain is built from TRBV7-9 and TRBJ2-7; 8 bases align to TRBD2. Germline V gives CDR1 SEHNR, CDR2 FQNEAQ (reference sequence). The V segment lost 4 bases and the J segment 3 bases; nucleotides outside the gene matches: 8. The CDR3 is 15 amino acids. The CDR3 sequence is CASSSGRAGNYEQYF. DNA for the CDR3: TGTGCCAGCAGCTCCGGGAGGGCAGGGAACTACGAGCAGTACTTC.

V usage is TRBV24-1 and J usage is TRBJ2-1; TRBD2 aligns across 8 bases. V lost 4 bases to trimming and J lost 8 bases; unmatched junction nucleotides: 9. The CDR3 is made up of 15 amino acids. Germline values: CDR1 KGHDR, CDR2 SFDVKD. The CDR3 loop is CATSDSRSGTHEQFF. The CDR3, as DNA: TGTGCCACCAGTGACAGCCGTAGCGGGACGCATGAGCAGTTCTTC.

The J gene is TRBJ1-2, the V gene TRBV7-5. TRBV7-5 is annotated as a pseudogene. This CDR3 is 13 amino acids long. The CDR3: CVRSASGLDGYTF. The CDR3 bases are TGTGTCAGAAGCGCCTCGGGGCTCGATGGCTACACCTTC.

The rearrangement joins TRBV10-3 to TRBJ1-1; a possible D gene is TRBD1 (5 bases). The V end was cut by 2 bases, the J end by 4 bases, with 17 bases between. Germline V gives CDR1 ENHRY, CDR2 SYGVKD. This CDR3 comprises 16 residues. The CDR3 sequence: CAISEEGRGRFTEAFF. The DNA of the CDR3 is TGTGCCATCAGTGAGGAGGGAAGGGGAAGGTTCACTGAAGCTTTCTTT.

The chain couples TRBV2 to TRBJ2-1; tentatively, D is TRBD1 (6 bases). The CDR3 sequence is 14 residues long. Germline CDR1 is SNHLY and CDR2 is FYNNEI. The ends were cut back, 8 bases at V and 3 bases at J, with 14 bases in the middle. The CDR3 nucleotides are TGTGCCAGCCGAGGGGGAGCCGTCTACAATGAGCAGTTCTTC. Translation: CASRGGAVYNEQFF. Supplemented by reference TRBV2 and TRBJ2-1, the full variable domain reads EPEVTQTPSHQVTQMGQEVILRCVPISNHLYFYWYRQILGQKVEFLVSFYNNEISEKSEIFDDQFSVERPDGSNFTLKIRSTKLEDSAMYFCASRGGAVYNEQFFGPGTRLTVL.

The genes are TRBV2 and TRBJ2-2, with unresolved D. The CDR3 runs 13 residues. CDR1 SNHLY and CDR2 FYNNEI come from the germline V gene. The V and J ends lost 6 bases and 2 bases respectively, with 7 bases between them. CDR3 protein: CASRAVNTGELFF. The CDR3 nucleotides read TGTGCCAGCAGGGCCGTCAACACCGGGGAGCTGTTTTTT.

A word on this clone: Other nucleotide sequences in the sample specify the same CDR3. The chain has TRBV5-1 and TRBJ2-7; 12 bases match TRBD1. The CDR3 runs to 14 residues. V shed 4 bases, J shed 6 bases, and the junction held 5 bases outside the gene matches. Germline CDR1 and CDR2: SGHRS and YFSETQ. CDR3 sequence (DNA): TGCGCCAGCAGCCTGGGACAGGGGGCGCGCGAGCAGTACTTC. This gives the protein CASSLGQGAREQYF.

The gene calls are TRBV2 and TRBJ1-2; 7 bases map to TRBD1. This CDR3 contains 13 residues. Germline V gives CDR1 SNHLY, CDR2 FYNNEI. Trimming removed 10 bases from V and 7 bases from J; junction bases left unmatched: 12. The CDR3 loop reads CATTGTVRGGYTF. CDR3 nucleotide sequence: TGTGCCACAACCGGGACAGTGCGGGGTGGCTACACCTTC.

V gene TRBV2 combines with J gene TRBJ2-3; possibly TRBD2 for D (6 bases). Trimming left V 8 bases short and J 6 bases short, with 24 bases between. Germline assignment: CDR1 SNHLY and CDR2 FYNNEI. The CDR3 has 16 residues. CDR3 sequence reads: CASLKLASNAPDTQYF. In DNA form, the CDR3 reads TGTGCCAGCCTTAAGCTAGCGTCCAACGCACCTGATACGCAGTATTTT.

The gene calls are TRBV25-1 and TRBJ1-3, with TRBD1 identical over 7 bases. The CDR3 loop spans 13 amino acids. Germline V gene lookup returns CDR1 MGHDK and CDR2 SYGVNS. The trim removed 6 bases at V and 4 bases at J, leaving 3 bases unmatched. The CDR3 DNA is TGTGCCAGCAGCAAGGGGGCGGGAAACACCATATATTTT. Translation gives CASSKGAGNTIYF.

The chain joins TRBV2 to TRBJ1-2, with TRBD1 as a possible D gene (5 bases). Germline CDR1 is SNHLY and CDR2 is FYNNEI. The CDR3 spans 14 residues. V lost 11 bases to trimming and J lost 2 bases, with 18 bases between them. CDR3 amino acids: CADQQAGGNYGYTF. CDR3 bases: TGTGCCGACCAACAGGCAGGTGGAAACTATGGCTACACCTTC.